One TCR beta chain is described in this entry. This sample is drawn from a study of technical replicates of blood from a few donors. The CDR3 extends over 15 amino acids. The V gene's germline CDR1 is SGHTA and CDR2 FQGTGA. The J segment lost 5 bases and the V segment lost 2 bases, leaving 4 bases of the junction unmatched. Profiled with immunoSEQ multiplex PCR; TCRdb holds only in-frame clones, not every one. The sample consists of some 15,000 clones, 80% to 85% of them appearing once. The TCR comes from a human donor in good health. The chain carries TRBV7-3 and TRBJ2-5, with 11 bases fitting TRBD1. Sequencing was done on a sample of PBMCs. The CDR3 coding sequence is TGTGCCAGCAGCTTAGGACAGGGGGCGCCGGAGACCCAGTACTTC. This encodes CASSLGQGAPETQYF.